The TCR beta chain under discussion was sequenced for a study of cytomegalovirus exposure and HLA in healthy donors. About the study: Previous work identified some 120 million unique TCR beta sequences from about 179 million T cells. Broader study findings: Most CMV-associated TCR beta chains appeared HLA-restricted in a later analysis. Previously analyzed data showed that most TCR beta V segments were productive at a frequency of about 87% or about 30%.

This CDR3 is built from 16 residues. The V end was cut by 0 bases, the J end by 5 bases, with 16 bases between. Germline V CDR1 and CDR2: LGHNT, FRNRAP. In regard to this clone: Its target is not known.

The PCR ran on 60 Vbeta and 13 Jbeta primers. Clones were sequenced by immunoSEQ multiplex PCR, and TCRdb holds only the in-frame ones, with some missing. Among about 190,000 clones listed, around 75% were seen once. The receptor's source is a woman between 25 and 40 years old in good health and CMV-seronegative. The chain joins TRBV12-5 to TRBJ1-2, with a tentative D call TRBD1 (5 bases). Specimen: PBMCs. The CDR3 nucleotides are TGTGCTAGTGGTTTGGTACTTAAGGGAGGGACTTATGGCTACACCTTC. Translated, it gives CASGLVLKGGTYGYTF.